Listed here are 6 T cell receptor beta chains from one sample, sequenced in a study of T-cell reconstitution after alpha-beta-depleted transplantation in children. No antigen is known for these receptors. Unique molecular identifiers were incorporated into the prepared TCRbeta library. One entry per CDR3 protein, called by TCRdb with MiXCR from the PCR reads. The sample carries around 300,000 distinct CDR3 sequences, 6.5% to 9% recorded once. Whole-study results and caveats: T-cell counts and diversity were attributed mostly to newly produced T cells one year after transplant.

The source material was peripheral blood, sampled 360 days after TCRalphabeta/CD19-depleted stem cell transplant. The receptors stem from a female patient aged 2-9 years who had a stem cell transplant for Fanconi anemia, so the T cells may come from the graft donor.

The chain uses TRBV27 and TRBJ2-5; tentatively, D is TRBD2 (6 bases). Trimming removed 6 bases at V and 2 bases at J, with 13 bases between. Germline V gives CDR1 MNHEY, CDR2 SMNVEV (reference sequence). The CDR3 covers 14 residues. The chain's CDR3 is CASRKIAAQETQYF. The CDR3 nucleotides are TGTGCCAGCAGAAAAATAGCGGCACAAGAGACCCAGTACTTC.

This clonotype was picked up many times. The chain combines TRBV5-1 with TRBJ2-3; TRBD1 aligns across 10 bases. Germline V gene sequence: CDR1 SGHRS, CDR2 YFSETQ. The CDR3 runs to 14 residues. Losses at the gene ends were 4 bases for V and 3 bases for J; bases not matched to a gene: 2. Here the CDR3 DNA reads TGCGCCAGCAGCAGGACAGGGGGAACAGATACGCAGTATTTT. Translated: CASSRTGGTDTQYF.

This clonotype was seen a few times. For the CDR3, the DNA is TGTGCCAGCAGCTCAAACCGGGACAGGGGAGATCAGCCCCAGCATTTT. Translated: CASSSNRDRGDQPQHF. V gene TRBV7-9 combines with J gene TRBJ1-5, with TRBD1 matching 10 bases. The CDR3 is made up of 16 amino acids. Germline V lookup: CDR1 SEHNR, CDR2 FQNEAQ (reference sequence). V trimming: 4 bases; J trimming: 5 bases; junction bases outside the gene matches: 8.

The J gene is TRBJ2-5, the V gene TRBV5-1, with 7 bases fitting TRBD2. Per the germline V gene, CDR1 is SGHRS and CDR2 is YFSETQ. The V segment lost 3 bases and the J segment 5 bases; nucleotides outside the gene matches: 13. The CDR3 has 16 amino acids. Here the CDR3 DNA reads TGCGCCAGCAGCTCCCCATTACAGAGGCGGGGGGAGACCCAGTACTTC. Translating it yields CASSSPLQRRGETQYF.

This clonotype was seen ten or more times. The chain is built from TRBV20-1 and TRBJ2-7; 10 nucleotides line up with TRBD2. The CDR3 consists of 13 residues. J was trimmed by 2 bases and V by 6 bases; bases with no gene match: 4. CDR1 is DFQATT and CDR2 is SNEGSKA in the germline V gene (reference sequence). This CDR3 is CSAGLAGAYEQYF. Here the CDR3 DNA reads TGCAGTGCCGGGCTAGCGGGAGCCTACGAGCAGTACTTC.

The chain links TRBV2 to TRBJ1-5; the match to TRBD1 covers 9 bases. There are 17 residues in the CDR3. V shed 4 bases, J shed 0 bases, and the junction held 7 bases outside the gene matches. The germline V gene has CDR1 SNHLY and CDR2 FYNNEI. The CDR3 sequence: CASSGGQGWHSNQPQHF. The CDR3 DNA reads as TGTGCCAGCAGTGGGGGACAGGGATGGCATAGCAATCAGCCCCAGCATTTT.